This note documents a single T cell receptor beta chain sequence. These data are taken from a study of CD8+CD57+ T cells in acquired aplastic anemia. Germline CDR1 LNHDA, CDR2 SQIVND (reference sequence). The V gene end was trimmed by 6 bases and the J gene end by 6 bases; junction bases not matched to a gene: 10. The CDR3 has 14 amino acids. The TCR beta profiling, which covered VDJ combination and CDR3 sequence, was carried out using genomic DNA as the template. TCRdb redid the calling of the reads with MiXCR, one entry per CDR3 protein. The sample includes roughly 300,000 distinct CDR3 sequences, roughly 50% of them seen just once.

Sequenced sample: sorted CD4+, CD8+, or CD8+CD57+ T cells (not recorded which) from PBMCs. The rearrangement links TRBV19 to TRBJ2-5; 7 nucleotides agree with TRBD1. The clonotype originates from a human donor with severe aplastic anemia or a healthy control (not recorded which). The CDR3 DNA reads TGTGCCAGTAGCATAACCGGGACAGTTCAGACCCAGTACTTC. Protein product: CASSITGTVQTQYF.